Listed below are T cell receptor beta chains from one sample, sequenced in a study of cytomegalovirus exposure and HLA in healthy donors. Sequenced by immunoSEQ multiplex PCR; TCRdb stores in-frame clones only, minus some. The repertoire has about 200,000 clones, around 80% of them found once; the top ten carry 1.5% to 2%. The sequenced sample consisted of PBMCs. These receptors were taken from a man aged 35 to 55 in good health and CMV-seropositive. Both conserved end residues are part of each CDR3. D genes are given only for firm matches. Some rows mark clone size as missing; the rest say once, few, many or name a class of expanded clone.

size	D	V	J	DNA	CDR3
.	.	TRBV6-6	TRBJ1-5	TGTGCCAGCAGTTTATCGGGGGGTCAGCCCCAGCATTTT	CASSLSGGQPQHF
.	TRBD1	TRBV25-1	TRBJ1-5	TGTGCCAGCAGTGATTCGACAGGGGACCAGCCCCAGCATTTT	CASSDSTGDQPQHF
.	.	TRBV6-1	TRBJ2-1	TGTGCCAGCAGGCCTCAGGGTGTCGACGGGTTCTTC	CASRPQGVDGFF
.	TRBD2	TRBV5-6	TRBJ2-7	TGTGCCAGCAGCCAGACTAGCGGGAGGGCATTTTCCTACGAGCAGTACTTC	CASSQTSGRAFSYEQYF
.	TRBD1	TRBV28	TRBJ1-1	TGTGCCAGCAGTTTATTAGGGGGCAGTGAAGCTTTCTTT	CASSLLGGSEAFF
once	TRBD2	TRBV2	TRBJ2-2	TGTGCCAGCAGTGAGTCTAGCGGGAACACCGGGGAGCTGTTTTTT	CASSESSGNTGELFF
.	.	TRBV7-9	TRBJ2-7	TGTGCCAGCAGCCCCACTTTTATGGCCTACGAGCAGTACTTC	CASSPTFMAYEQYF
.	TRBD1	TRBV27	TRBJ1-1	TGTGCCAGCAGTTGGGGACAGAGGGCTGAAGCTTTCTTT	CASSWGQRAEAFF
.	.	TRBV7-3	TRBJ1-2	TGTGCCAGCAGCTTAGTGATTTCGAGGCACTATGGCTACACCTTC	CASSLVISRHYGYTF
.	TRBD1	TRBV5-1	TRBJ2-5	TGCGCCAGCAGCCTCCTGACAGGGCTAGAGGAGACCCAGTACTTC	CASSLLTGLEETQYF
.	.	TRBV7-9	TRBJ2-1	TGTGCCAGCAGCTTAGCGGGCGGGGACTCCTACAATGAGCAGTTCTTC	CASSLAGGDSYNEQFF
.	.	TRBV5-1	TRBJ1-2	TGCGCCAGCAGCTTGGATGGGCGGGCTAACTATGGCTACACCTTC	CASSLDGRANYGYTF
few	TRBD1	TRBV5-1	TRBJ1-1	TGCGCCAGTAGGGGACAGCTAGAAGCTTTCTTT	CASRGQLEAFF
.	.	TRBV12-5	TRBJ2-3	TGTGCTAGTGGTTTGTCCGACTCATCAGATACGCAGTATTTT	CASGLSDSSDTQYF
.	.	TRBV4-2	TRBJ1-1	TGTGCCAGCAGCCAAGGGCCTGGCATCTCACGGGGGACTGAAGCTTTCTTT	CASSQGPGISRGTEAFF
.	TRBD1	TRBV5-8	TRBJ2-3	TGTGCCAGCAGCTTGACAGGGGGCCCGGCGGATACGCAGTATTTT	CASSLTGGPADTQYF
.	TRBD1	TRBV9	TRBJ2-7	TGTGCCAGCAGCGTAGCCGAGACAGGGTACGAGCAGTACTTC	CASSVAETGYEQYF
few	TRBD1	TRBV15	TRBJ2-3	TGTGCCACCAGCAGAGAAGGACAGGGTGTAGATACGCAGTATTTT	CATSREGQGVDTQYF
.	.	TRBV5-1	TRBJ2-1	TGCGCCAGCAGCACCACCCTTCCCGGGAGCTCCTACAATGAGCAGTTCTTC	CASSTTLPGSSYNEQFF
.	.	TRBV15	TRBJ1-6	TGTGCCACCAGCAGAGAGGTCCAGGGCCGTAATTCACCCCTCCACTTT	CATSREVQGRNSPLHF
.	TRBD1	TRBV10-3	TRBJ1-1	TGTGCCGGACAGGGGGCTGGCACTGAAGCTTTCTTT	CAGQGAGTEAFF
.	TRBD1	TRBV7-8	TRBJ2-1	TGTGCCAGCAGCTTAGCGGCAGGGGGTCATGAGCAGTTCTTC	CASSLAAGGHEQFF
.	TRBD1	TRBV10-1	TRBJ1-5	TGCGCCAGCAGTGCCGGGACAGGTAATTTTCCCCAGCATTTT	CASSAGTGNFPQHF
once	TRBD1	TRBV6-6	TRBJ2-7	TGTGCCAGCAGTTATATGGACAGGATCAACGAGCAGTACTTC	CASSYMDRINEQYF
few	TRBD1	TRBV19	TRBJ2-1	TGTGCCAGTGGGACAGGGCATGGAAACTTCGATGAGCAGTTCTTC	CASGTGHGNFDEQFF
.	TRBD1	TRBV27	TRBJ1-2	TGTGCCAGCAGTTTCAGGGGGCCGGACTATGGCTACACCTTC	CASSFRGPDYGYTF
once	TRBD1	TRBV7-7	TRBJ1-5	TGTGCCAGCAGCCTAACCAGACAGGGCGGCAATCAGCCCCAGCATTTT	CASSLTRQGGNQPQHF
once	TRBD2	TRBV10-1	TRBJ2-7	TGCGCCAGCAGTGAGTCGGGACTAGCGGGAGGGCCTCTCGAGCAGTACTTC	CASSESGLAGGPLEQYF
.	.	TRBV7-9	TRBJ2-7	TGTGCCAGCAGCCCAACACCGGGAGTGGACTACGAGCAGTACTTC	CASSPTPGVDYEQYF
.	TRBD1	TRBV5-1	TRBJ1-1	TGCGCCAGCAGCATTCAGGGGGTTGGTACTGAAGCTTTCTTT	CASSIQGVGTEAFF